Below, 21 T cell receptor beta chains from the same sample are listed, as sequenced in a study of T-cell memory formation after mild COVID-19. MiXCR was run by TCRdb on the 5' RACE reads, yielding one entry per CDR3 protein. The sample has hundreds of thousands of distinct CDR3 sequences; around 27% are singletons. The specimen was PBMCs or a T cell subset sorted from them (not recorded which). These receptors were obtained from an adult woman who had mild COVID-19 (a few samples of this study predate the infection). Cell type and time point are not known.

The chain carries TRBV5-1 and TRBJ1-1; possible D gene TRBD1, 5 bases. CDR1 is SGHRS, CDR2 YFSETQ, per germline. V lost 2 bases, J lost 4 bases, and 12 bases lay in between. There are 14 residues in the CDR3. CDR3: CASSFQGVGTEAFF. DNA for the CDR3: TGCGCCAGCAGCTTTCAGGGCGTGGGCACTGAAGCTTTCTTT.

This clonotype was recorded a few times. The chain has TRBV20-1 and TRBJ2-3; 8 nucleotides align to TRBD2. After removal of 3 bases from V and 2 bases from J, the junction contained 10 bases not matched to a gene. CDR3 length: 16 residues. Germline assignment: CDR1 DFQATT and CDR2 SNEGSKA (reference sequence). CDR3 DNA sequence: TGCAGTGCTAGTTTCGGGACTAGGAGAGACACAGATACGCAGTATTTT. Residues: CSASFGTRRDTDTQYF.

This clonotype has only a few counts. CDR3 DNA: TGTGCCAGCAGTTTTGGAGCGGGAGCTTACGAGCAGTACTTC. It encodes CASSFGAGAYEQYF. The gene calls are TRBV12-3 or TRBV12-4 and TRBJ2-7; 8 bases are shared with TRBD2. V gave up 3 bases and J gave up 4 bases; unmatched junction bases: 5. The CDR3 runs 14 residues.

The rearrangement uses TRBV7-9 and TRBJ1-6; a possible D gene is TRBD1 (5 bases). Germline lookup yields CDR1 SEHNR and CDR2 FQNEAQ (reference sequence). V was cut by 11 bases and J by 12 bases, with 20 bases left in between. This CDR3 comprises 13 residues. The chain's CDR3 is CAHNSGTERPLHF. The DNA for the CDR3 is TGTGCCCATAACTCGGGGACCGAGCGACCCCTCCACTTT.

This clonotype has at least ten counts. This chain links TRBV5-1 with TRBJ2-5; 7 bases are shared with TRBD1. Germline-derived CDR1 and CDR2 are SGHRS and YFSETQ. With 4 bases clipped from V and 5 bases from J, the junction kept 8 bases outside the gene matches. The CDR3 is 14 amino acids. The CDR3 coding sequence is TGCGCCAGCAGCGGGACAGTCGGATCGGAGACCCAGTACTTC. Residues: CASSGTVGSETQYF.

The chain recombines TRBV4-3 with TRBJ2-7, with D uncertain. Germline V gene lookup returns CDR1 LGHNA and CDR2 YSLEER. This CDR3 spans 13 amino acids. Trimming left V 4 bases short and J 4 bases short, with 11 bases between. CDR3 sequence: CASSPRISYEQYF. The CDR3 DNA follows: TGCGCCAGCAGCCCCAGAATCTCTTACGAGCAGTACTTC.

The chain links TRBV4-1 to TRBJ2-5; 7 nucleotides match TRBD2. Germline V CDR1 and CDR2: MGHRA, YSYEKL. This CDR3 spans 16 amino acids. Unmatched junction bases numbered 8, after V lost 0 bases and J lost 4 bases. The CDR3 sequence: CASSQDPERGGETQYF. CDR3 DNA: TGCGCCAGCAGCCAAGATCCGGAGCGGGGCGGAGAGACCCAGTACTTC.

The rearrangement uses TRBV15 and TRBJ1-1; 9 positions agree with TRBD1. Unmatched junction bases numbered 3, after V lost 4 bases and J lost 6 bases. Looked up from germline, CDR1 is LNHNV and CDR2 is YYDKDF (reference sequence). CDR3 length: 13 residues. The CDR3 is CATSTRTGAEAFF. As DNA, the CDR3 is TGTGCCACCAGCACGCGGACAGGGGCTGAAGCTTTCTTT.

V usage is TRBV12-3 or TRBV12-4 and J usage is TRBJ2-5; TRBD2 aligns across 10 bases. The CDR3 has 18 residues. The V and J ends lost 3 bases and 3 bases, in that order; junction bases with no gene match: 13. The CDR3 DNA sequence: TGTGCCAGCAGTTTGAACGCCCGCGGACTAGCGGTGGAAGAGACCCAGTACTTC. Its protein is CASSLNARGLAVEETQYF.

The CDR3 DNA follows: TGTGCCACCGCCTTGGATCCGGGACAGGGGTCCTACGAGCAGTACTTC. This codes for CATALDPGQGSYEQYF. The chain links TRBV6-5 to TRBJ2-7; 10 bases match TRBD1. The CDR3 contains 16 residues. Unmatched junction bases numbered 13, after V lost 10 bases and J lost 1 base. The germline gives CDR1 MNHEY, CDR2 SVGAGI.

In this sample, this clonotype turned up many times. This sequence joins TRBV5-1 and TRBJ2-3; TRBD1 matches 7 bases. The CDR3 has 16 amino acids. Germline trimming cut 4 bases from V and 2 bases from J; bases unmatched to any gene: 10. Germline CDR1 SGHRS, CDR2 YFSETQ. The CDR3 spells CASSAGTDLFTDTQYF. The CDR3 nucleotides read TGCGCCAGCAGCGCCGGGACAGACCTCTTCACAGATACGCAGTATTTT. The full variable domain, rest sourced from reference TRBV5-1 and TRBJ2-3, is KAGVTQTPRYLIKTRGQQVTLSCSPISGHRSVSWYQQTPGQGLQFLFEYFSETQRNKGNFPGRFSGRQFSNSRSEMNVSTLELGDSALYLCASSAGTDLFTDTQYFGPGTRLTVL.

This clonotype was counted between two and nine times. V gene TRBV5-6 combines with J gene TRBJ1-2, with 11 bases matching TRBD1. The CDR3 sequence is 16 residues long. Germline trimming cut 0 bases from V and 8 bases from J; bases unmatched to any gene: 9. The germline CDR1 and CDR2 sequences are SGHDT and YYEEEE. DNA for the CDR3: TGTGCCAGCAGCTTGGGGACAGGGGGCGCTGAGGGCGGCTACACCTTC. It encodes CASSLGTGGAEGGYTF.

The chain couples TRBV18 to TRBJ1-5, with 7 bases identical to TRBD1. The germline V gene encodes CDR1 KGHSH and CDR2 LQKENI. After removal of 3 bases from V and 3 bases from J, the junction contained 5 bases not matched to a gene. The CDR3 is made up of 15 amino acids. CDR3 amino acids: CASSPSGQVNQPQHF. CDR3 DNA: TGTGCCAGCTCACCCAGTGGACAGGTCAATCAGCCCCAGCATTTT.

The chain recombines TRBV24-1 with TRBJ2-6, with TRBD1 identical over 8 bases. J was trimmed by 0 bases and V by 7 bases; bases with no gene match: 13. Germline V lookup: CDR1 KGHDR, CDR2 SFDVKD. There are 19 residues in the CDR3. This chain's CDR3 is CATSSGRDRYYSGANVLTF. CDR3 nucleotides: TGTGCCACCAGCTCCGGCCGGGACAGGTACTACTCTGGGGCCAACGTCCTGACTTTC.

This clonotype was detected a few times. The V and J genes are TRBV5-6 and TRBJ2-3; TRBD2 agrees at 7 bases. Trimming at V came to 2 bases and at J to 1 base, leaving 7 bases not matched to a gene. CDR1 is SGHDT and CDR2 is YYEEEE in the germline V gene. This CDR3 has 16 residues. CDR3 DNA: TGTGCCAGCAGCTTAATAGCGGGTTCCCGCACAGATACGCAGTATTTT. Translation: CASSLIAGSRTDTQYF.

In this sample, this clonotype turned up a few times. The V gene is TRBV5-1, the J gene TRBJ2-3, with unresolved D. The CDR3 length is 15 residues. Looked up from germline, CDR1 is SGHRS and CDR2 is YFSETQ. Trimming removed 5 bases from V and 1 base from J, with 14 bases in between. In DNA form, the CDR3 reads TGCGCCAGCAGTCCAGTTGGGCCCCGCACAGATACGCAGTATTTT. Translating gives CASSPVGPRTDTQYF.

This chain uses TRBV12-3 or TRBV12-4 with TRBJ1-1; TRBD1 agrees at 7 bases. The CDR3 length is 14 residues. The V segment lost 5 bases and the J segment 3 bases; nucleotides outside the gene matches: 6. In nucleotides, the CDR3 is TGTGCCAGCAGTCGGCAGGGGGGATACACTGAAGCTTTCTTT. The encoded protein is CASSRQGGYTEAFF.

The genes are TRBV12-5 and TRBJ1-3; D is unclear. This CDR3 is 16 amino acids long. Germline CDR1 and CDR2: LGHNT and FRNRAP. Trimming removed 1 base at V and 0 bases at J, with 10 bases between. CDR3 sequence: CASGLGTVSSGNTIYF. In DNA form, the CDR3 reads TGTGCTAGTGGTTTGGGAACAGTCTCCTCTGGAAACACCATATATTTT.

This chain uses TRBV5-6 with TRBJ2-1; D not resolved. The germline V gene encodes CDR1 SGHDT and CDR2 YYEEEE. With 2 bases removed from V and 3 bases from J, the gap between germline ends came to 9 bases. The length of the CDR3 is 14 residues. DNA of the CDR3: TGTGCCAGCAGCTTATACGGAATCTACAATGAGCAGTTCTTC. It specifies CASSLYGIYNEQFF.

The sample holds many counts of this clonotype. The gene calls are TRBV5-1 and TRBJ2-4; weak D call: TRBD1 (5 bases). Trimming pared 0 bases from V and 1 base from J, leaving 5 bases between. The CDR3 is 14 residues long. Germline values: CDR1 SGHRS, CDR2 YFSETQ. Here the CDR3 reads CASSLGQAKNIQYF. The CDR3 DNA sequence: TGCGCCAGCAGCTTGGGACAGGCCAAAAACATTCAGTACTTC.

This clonotype came up a few times. The CDR3 reads CASRSGLNEQYF. The CDR3 coding sequence is TGTGCCAGCAGGTCGGGACTTAACGAGCAGTACTTC. The chain couples TRBV12-3 or TRBV12-4 to TRBJ2-7; possibly TRBD2 for D (6 bases). The CDR3 contains 12 residues. V lost 6 bases and J 5 bases, leaving 11 bases between the germline ends.